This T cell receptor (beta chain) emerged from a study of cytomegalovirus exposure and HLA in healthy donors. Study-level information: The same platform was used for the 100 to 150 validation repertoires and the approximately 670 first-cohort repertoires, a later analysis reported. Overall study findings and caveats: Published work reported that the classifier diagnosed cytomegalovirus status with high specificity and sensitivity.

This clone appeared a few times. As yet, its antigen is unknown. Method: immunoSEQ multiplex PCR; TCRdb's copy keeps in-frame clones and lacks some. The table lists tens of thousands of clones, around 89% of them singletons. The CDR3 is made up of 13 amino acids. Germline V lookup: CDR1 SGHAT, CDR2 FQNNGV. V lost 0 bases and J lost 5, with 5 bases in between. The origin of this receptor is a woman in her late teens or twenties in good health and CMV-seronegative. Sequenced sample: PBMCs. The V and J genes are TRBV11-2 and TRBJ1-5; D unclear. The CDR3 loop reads CASSLDHYQPQHF. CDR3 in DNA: TGTGCCAGCAGCTTAGATCACTATCAGCCCCAGCATTTT.